The T cell receptor (beta chain) described here comes from a study of blood T cell repertoires in COVID-19. Some clones are missing from TCRdb's copy, which holds only in-frame ones; the method was immunoSEQ multiplex PCR. In the table there are roughly 180,000 clones, roughly 79% of which are singletons. CDR3 size: 15 residues. Germline V CDR1 and CDR2: SGHVS, FQNEAQ. V lost 0 bases, J lost 9 bases, and 6 bases stayed unmatched. The TCR comes from a woman aged 40 to 55 with COVID-19, enrolled during active disease. J is TRBJ2-1 and V is TRBV7-8, with 9 nucleotides matching TRBD2. Input material: peripheral blood. The CDR3 protein is CASSLASGGGGEQFF. The CDR3, as DNA: TGTGCCAGCAGCTTAGCGTCTGGCGGGGGGGGTGAGCAGTTCTTC.